The 22 T cell receptor beta chains below come from one sample, sequenced in a study of blood T cell repertoires in COVID-19. The repertoire was sequenced with immunoSEQ multiplex PCR; TCRdb's copy has only in-frame clones and lacks some. The sample holds more than 200,000 clones, around four fifths seen once. Material for sequencing was peripheral blood. The receptors come from a man aged 55 to 69 with acute or convalescent COVID-19.

This clone was counted a single time. The V gene is TRBV11-2, the J gene TRBJ1-1; D not certain. V was pared by 0 bases and J by 6 bases, with 14 bases between. The CDR3 runs to 15 residues. Germline V gives CDR1 SGHAT, CDR2 FQNNGV. CDR3 bases: TGTGCCAGCAGCTTAGATCTTGAAGGGCGGGCTGAAGCTTTCTTT. Protein sequence: CASSLDLEGRAEAFF.

Of note for this clone: This CDR3 is also generated by other DNA sequences in the sample. The V gene is TRBV9, the J gene TRBJ2-7; no clear D gene. The germline V gene has CDR1 SGDLS and CDR2 YYNGEE. The CDR3 has 14 residues. V was shortened by 0 bases and J by 0 bases, with 7 bases between the two germline ends. The CDR3 sequence is CASSVGTTSYEQYF. CDR3 nucleotides: TGTGCCAGCAGCGTAGGCACAACCTCCTACGAGCAGTACTTC.

This clone was seen a handful of times. V and J are TRBV7-3 and TRBJ2-5; 8 bases are a match to TRBD1. V lost 5 bases, J lost 1 base, and 9 bases stayed unmatched. Germline CDR1 SGHTA, CDR2 FQGTGA. There are 16 residues in the CDR3. CDR3 coding DNA: TGTGCCAGCAGCCAGAACGGACAGGGTCTCCAAGAGACCCAGTACTTC. It codes for CASSQNGQGLQETQYF.

The chain employs TRBV5-1 and TRBJ2-3; perhaps TRBD2 as D (6 bases). Germline V gene lookup returns CDR1 SGHRS and CDR2 YFSETQ. The V and J ends lost 3 bases and 3 bases respectively, with 17 bases between them. The CDR3 covers 16 residues. CDR3 protein: CASSWGGAGRTDTQYF. The CDR3 DNA reads TGCGCCAGCAGCTGGGGCGGGGCAGGGAGAACAGATACGCAGTATTTT.

This chain joins TRBV18 and TRBJ2-5; the D gene is possibly TRBD2 (6 bases). The V gene's germline CDR1 is KGHSH and CDR2 LQKENI. This CDR3 spans 15 amino acids. The V gene lost 0 bases and the J gene lost 5 bases, with 13 bases spanning the gap. The CDR3 nucleotides read TGTGCCAGCTCACCACCGAGGGTCCGGGGGGAGACCCAGTACTTC. The encoded protein is CASSPPRVRGETQYF.

The V call is TRBV5-8, the J call TRBJ2-3, with D perhaps matching TRBD1 (6 bases). Trimming cost V 3 bases and J 3 bases, with 11 bases left between them. Germline-derived CDR1 and CDR2 are SGHTS and YDEGEE. The CDR3 contains 14 residues. CDR3 amino acids: CASSWGQRTDTQYF. In nucleotides, the CDR3 is TGTGCCAGCAGCTGGGGACAACGAACAGATACGCAGTATTTT. Full variable domain (remainder filled in from reference TRBV5-8 and TRBJ2-3): EAGVTQSPTHLIKTRGQQATLRCSPISGHTSVYWYQQALGLGLQFLLWYDEGEERNRGNFPPRFSGRQFPNYSSELNVNALELEDSALYLCASSWGQRTDTQYFGPGTRLTVL.

The rearrangement uses TRBV7-2 and TRBJ2-7, with 9 bases lining up with TRBD1. CDR1 is SGHTA and CDR2 is FQGNSA in the germline V gene. V shed 8 bases and J 2 bases; nucleotides not matched to a gene: 13. This CDR3 has 16 amino acids. Here the CDR3 reads CASSPSRDRVTYEQYF. DNA for the CDR3: TGTGCCAGCTCCCCCTCTAGGGACAGGGTCACCTACGAGCAGTACTTC.

The rearrangement uses TRBV7-2 and TRBJ2-3; 16 nucleotides line up with TRBD2. Germline V gives CDR1 SGHTA, CDR2 FQGNSA. V lost 1 base to trimming and J lost 7 bases; unmatched junction nucleotides: 5. The CDR3 runs 17 residues. The CDR3 loop is CASSLEGLAGGPNTQYF. The CDR3 DNA is TGTGCCAGCAGCTTAGAGGGACTAGCGGGAGGGCCGAATACGCAGTATTTT.

The chain carries TRBV10-2 and TRBJ1-2; 10 nucleotides agree with TRBD1. Germline V lookup: CDR1 WSHSY, CDR2 SAAADI. V trimming: 4 bases; J trimming: 4 bases; junction bases outside the gene matches: 6. This CDR3 is built from 15 residues. CDR3 nucleotide sequence: TGCGCCAGCAGTGCCCGGACAGGGGGAACCTATGGCTACACCTTC. This encodes CASSARTGGTYGYTF.

The gene calls are TRBV15 and TRBJ1-4; TRBD1 aligns across 7 bases. V was clipped by 4 bases and J by 3 bases; unmatched bases: 8. This CDR3 region has 16 residues. CDR1 and CDR2 from the germline V gene are LNHNV and YYDKDF (reference sequence). CDR3 DNA sequence: TGTGCCACCAGCAAGACTCCGGGACAGCCTAATGAAAAACTGTTTTTT. This sequence encodes CATSKTPGQPNEKLFF. Full variable domain (rest looked up from reference TRBV15 and TRBJ1-4): DAMVIQNPRYQVTQFGKPVTLSCSQTLNHNVMYWYQQKSSQAPKLLFHYYDKDFNNEADTPDNFQSRRPNTSFCFLDIRSPGLGDTAMYLCATSKTPGQPNEKLFFGSGTQLSVL.

The chain is built from TRBV9 and TRBJ2-7; maybe TRBD2 (5 bases). Looked up from germline, CDR1 is SGDLS and CDR2 is YYNGEE. Between the trimmed V and J ends, which lost 2 bases and 4 bases, there was a span of 16 bases. The CDR3 contains 15 residues. CDR3 coding DNA: TGTGCCAGCAGCGTTGTCACGGGAATCGGATACGAGCAGTACTTC. Translating gives CASSVVTGIGYEQYF.

The chain carries TRBV28 and TRBJ1-6, with TRBD1 matching 9 bases. This CDR3 region has 14 residues. V shed 5 bases and J 9 bases; nucleotides not matched to a gene: 5. Germline V gene lookup returns CDR1 MDHEN and CDR2 SYDVKM. The CDR3 DNA sequence: TGTGCCAGCAGTCGGACAGGGGCAGGTTCACCCCTCCACTTT. Encoded protein: CASSRTGAGSPLHF.

The chain joins TRBV19 to TRBJ1-3; D not resolved. The germline CDR1 and CDR2 sequences are LNHDA and SQIVND (reference sequence). V was cut by 6 bases and J by 0 bases, with 18 bases left in between. This CDR3 region has 17 residues. CDR3 sequence: CASSPNSYSLSGNTIYF. Here the CDR3 DNA reads TGTGCCAGTAGCCCCAACTCTTATAGCCTCTCTGGAAACACCATATATTTT.

J is TRBJ2-1 and V is TRBV7-3; tentative D call: TRBD2 (5 bases). The CDR3 covers 13 residues. The V gene lost 3 bases and the J gene lost 6 bases, with 9 bases spanning the gap. From germline, CDR1 is SGHTA and CDR2 FQGTGA. The DNA of the CDR3 is TGTGCCAGCAGCTTCGGACTGGCCAATGAGCAGTTCTTC. Translation gives CASSFGLANEQFF.

Notes on this clone: Since a much larger clone is just one base distant, this may be a read error. Other DNA sequences in this sample translate to the same CDR3. The chain employs TRBV28 and TRBJ1-1; 7 bases align to TRBD1. V shed 6 bases and J 1 base; nucleotides not matched to a gene: 2. The CDR3 consists of 13 residues. Per the germline V gene, CDR1 is MDHEN and CDR2 is SYDVKM. The CDR3 DNA reads TGTGCCAGCAGGCGACAGGGGAACACTGAAGCTTTCTTT. Amino acids: CASRRQGNTEAFF.

The chain couples TRBV28 to TRBJ1-1, with TRBD1 matching 7 bases. This CDR3 region has 15 residues. Losses at the gene ends were 6 bases for V and 5 bases for J; bases not matched to a gene: 12. The germline V gene encodes CDR1 MDHEN and CDR2 SYDVKM. CDR3 in DNA: TGTGCCAGCAGGCCCCAGACAGGGCTGGGTACTGAAGCTTTCTTT. Amino acid sequence: CASRPQTGLGTEAFF.

V and J are TRBV3-1 (or the pseudogene TRBV3-2) and TRBJ2-1; 8 nucleotides line up with TRBD1. Germline V lookup: CDR1 LGHDT, CDR2 YNNKEL (reference sequence). This CDR3 is 15 amino acids long. Unmatched junction bases numbered 3, after V lost 1 base and J lost 4 bases. The CDR3 DNA sequence: TGTGCCAGCAGCCAAGGACAGGGGACATACAATGAGCAGTTCTTC. Its translation: CASSQGQGTYNEQFF.

CDR3 DNA: TGTGCCAGTAGTATTCGCGACAGGGGAAGTTCGGATGGCTACACCTTC. As protein: CASSIRDRGSSDGYTF. The V call is TRBV19, the J call TRBJ1-2; 8 bases line up with TRBD1. The CDR3 has 16 amino acids. Trimming removed 3 bases from V and 6 bases from J; junction bases left unmatched: 12. Germline values: CDR1 LNHDA, CDR2 SQIVND (reference sequence).

This chain joins TRBV2 and TRBJ2-1; 13 bases fit TRBD2. The CDR3 sequence is 16 residues long. The junction had 6 bases not matched to a gene; V was cut back by 6 bases and J by 4 bases. Germline V gene data show CDR1 as SNHLY and CDR2 as FYNNEI. CDR3 DNA sequence: TGTGCCAGCAGGGGACTAGCGGGGACGGGATACAATGAGCAGTTCTTC. This codes for CASRGLAGTGYNEQFF.

The genes are TRBV5-1 and TRBJ2-5, with TRBD1 matching over 10 bases. V lost 0 bases, J lost 5 bases, and 4 bases stayed unmatched. This CDR3 comprises 15 residues. CDR1 is SGHRS, CDR2 YFSETQ, per germline. CDR3 sequence reads: CASSLEDRGFETQYF. CDR3 DNA: TGCGCCAGCAGCTTGGAGGACAGGGGGTTCGAGACCCAGTACTTC.

V usage is TRBV30 and J usage is TRBJ2-2; no clear D gene. The germline V gene encodes CDR1 GTSNPN and CDR2 SVGIG (reference sequence). Between the trimmed V and J ends, which lost 0 bases and 0 bases, there was a span of 5 bases. This CDR3 comprises 14 residues. The CDR3 loop is CAWSVLSNTGELFF. The DNA for the CDR3 is TGTGCCTGGAGTGTACTCTCGAACACCGGGGAGCTGTTTTTT.

The chain recombines TRBV7-9 with TRBJ2-7; weak D call: TRBD1 (6 bases). V was pared by 4 bases and J by 1 base, with 14 bases between. Germline CDR1 is SEHNR and CDR2 is FQNEAQ (reference sequence). The CDR3 totals 15 residues. CDR3 nucleotide sequence: TGTGCCAGCAGCTCCCGGGTAGGGGGTTCCTACGAGCAGTACTTC. It specifies CASSSRVGGSYEQYF.